This T cell receptor beta chain was recorded in a study of blood T cell repertoires in COVID-19. Study-level background: From the United States, Italy and Spain came samples of acute and convalescent COVID-19. PBMCs, B-cell-depleted T cells, or T cells provided the cDNA or gDNA that made up the material.

Germline CDR1 reads ENHRY; CDR2 reads SYGVKD. This CDR3 contains 11 residues. Losses at the gene ends were 6 bases for V and 15 bases for J; bases not matched to a gene: 8. Per the study methods: Amplification from reference gene primers served as the basis for estimated nucleated cell counts. Here immunoSEQ multiplex PCR was the method, and the copy in TCRdb shows in-frame clones only, minus some. V and J calls and clone size come straight from that table; D and trimming were deduced from the DNA. The sample holds about 180,000 clones, 65% to 90% seen once. The sequenced material came from peripheral blood. The sequence came from a man aged 45-65 years with active or convalescent COVID-19. The chain employs TRBV10-3 and TRBJ2-1, with 7 bases identical to TRBD2. CDR3 loop: CAISTPGLRFF. Written as DNA, the CDR3 is TGTGCCATCAGCACCCCGGGACTAAGGTTCTTC.